The 27 T cell receptor beta chains reported below all come from one sample, sequenced in a study of T cells after posttransplantation cyclophosphamide. Busulfan-fludarabine conditioning, marrow transplant, and cyclophosphamide on days +3 and +4 were administered. Using immunoSEQ multiplex PCR, the repertoire was profiled, and TCRdb retains in-frame clones only, with some absent. This sample has tens of thousands of clones, each found more than once. Sequences were derived from PBMCs, sampled after allogeneic stem cell transplant with posttransplant cyclophosphamide. The origin of the receptors is a male patient under 35 who received an allogeneic stem cell transplant from a related donor, was CMV-positive, and had no GVHD. A share of the T cells may be of graft donor origin.

This clone appeared many times. The chain joins TRBV29-1 to TRBJ1-2; D might be TRBD1 (6 bases). CDR3 length: 15 residues. Germline V gives CDR1 SQVTM, CDR2 ANQGSEA. The ends were cut back, 4 bases at V and 2 bases at J, with 17 bases in the middle. CDR3 in DNA: TGCAGCGTTGTGGGGGGCGGGGGACAAAACTATGGCTACACCTTC. Amino acid sequence: CSVVGGGGQNYGYTF.

As regards this clone: One end of the junction fails to match germline, which may point to a read error. The chain carries TRBV9 and TRBJ2-1; 10 nucleotides line up with TRBD1. Germline V gives CDR1 SGDLS, CDR2 YYNGEE. The CDR3 is made up of 15 amino acids. CDR3 sequence: CASSSGTGDNNGQFF. CDR3 sequence (DNA): TGTGCCAGCAGCTCCGGGACAGGGGACAACAATGGGCAGTTCTTC.

Many counts were recorded for this clone. V usage is TRBV6-5 and J usage is TRBJ2-7; unclear D gene. Germline-derived CDR1 and CDR2 are MNHEY and SVGAGI. CDR3 length: 12 amino acids. The germline V and J ends were trimmed by 5 bases and 4 bases, with 9 bases remaining between them. CDR3 region: CASSASRYEQYF. DNA of the CDR3: TGTGCCAGCAGTGCTAGTCGATACGAGCAGTACTTC.

This clone was seen repeatedly, ten times or more. The chain links TRBV21-1 to TRBJ1-5; TRBD1 was called by the table and not checked on the DNA. TRBV21-1 is described as a pseudogene. The CDR3 is made up of 19 amino acids. The CDR3 DNA is TGTGCCAGCAGCAAAAAGGCCAGGGGGGTACCCTATAGCAATCAGCCCCAGCATTTT. Residues: CASSKKARGVPYSNQPQHF.

This clone was seen many times. The V gene is TRBV11-2, the J gene TRBJ2-1; D gene ambiguous. V was cut by 4 bases and J by 8 bases, with 18 bases left in between. The CDR3 totals 15 residues. CDR1 SGHAT and CDR2 FQNNGV come from the germline V gene. Here the CDR3 DNA reads TGTGCCAGCAGCTCGATGGCCCCGATCGTCTATGAGCAGTTCTTC. The encoded protein is CASSSMAPIVYEQFF.

This clone has a count of ten or more. The genes are TRBV6-5 and TRBJ1-4, with 8 bases aligning to TRBD1. Germline assignment: CDR1 MNHEY and CDR2 SVGAGI. V dropped 6 bases and J dropped 10; count of bases not matched to a gene: 10. CDR3 length: 14 amino acids. The CDR3 loop is CASSLQGGKIKLFF. For the CDR3, the DNA is TGTGCCAGCAGCCTACAGGGGGGAAAAATAAAACTGTTTTTT.

This clone was recorded at least ten times. V and J are TRBV11-2 and TRBJ1-1; D possibly corresponds to TRBD1 (5 bases). The V gene's germline CDR1 is SGHAT and CDR2 FQNNGV. V shed 1 base and J shed 5 bases, with 11 bases lying between them. This CDR3 region has 14 residues. CDR3 region: CASSLVGVGTEAFF. The CDR3 bases are TGTGCCAGCAGCTTAGTAGGGGTGGGGACTGAAGCTTTCTTT.

This clone was observed at least ten times. The gene calls are TRBV30 and TRBJ1-5; D is ambiguous. Between the trimmed V and J ends, which lost 2 bases and 2 bases, there was a span of 4 bases. Per the germline V gene, CDR1 is GTSNPN and CDR2 is SVGIG (reference sequence). There are 12 residues in the CDR3. As DNA, the CDR3 is TGTGCCTGGAGTCGGGGCAATCAGCCCCAGCATTTT. This sequence encodes CAWSRGNQPQHF.

Comment on this clone: Its ends do not fully match the called genes, so a read error is possible. The rearrangement joins TRBV7-9 to TRBJ1-2; D is uncertain. This CDR3 is 12 amino acids long. Germline V CDR1 and CDR2: SEHNR, FQNEAQ (reference sequence). CDR3 amino acids: CASSLARNGYTF. In DNA, the CDR3 is TGTGCGAGCAGCCTCGCTAGGAATGGCTACACCTTC. Filled out from reference TRBV7-9 and TRBJ1-2, the complete variable domain reads DTGVSQNPRHKITKRGQNVTFRCDPISEHNRLYWYRQTLGQGPEFLTYFQNEAQLEKSRLLSDRFSAERPKGSFSTLEIQRTEQGDSAMYLCASSLARNGYTFGSGTRLTVV.

This clone occurred many times. The V call is TRBV11-2, the J call TRBJ1-1; possibly TRBD1 for D (5 bases). V was shortened by 2 bases and J by 0 bases, with 7 bases between the two germline ends. The CDR3 has 14 residues. The V gene's germline CDR1 is SGHAT and CDR2 FQNNGV. The CDR3 loop is CASSLTGVNTEAFF. The CDR3 DNA reads TGTGCCAGCAGCTTAACGGGGGTGAACACTGAAGCTTTCTTT.

There are many counts of this clone. The CDR3 protein is CASSLGQGGEKLFF. CDR3 DNA: TGTGCCAGCAGTTTAGGGCAGGGGGGTGAAAAACTGTTTTTT. The rearrangement links TRBV27 to TRBJ1-4, with 7 bases aligning to TRBD1. Germline trimming cut 2 bases from V and 7 bases from J; bases unmatched to any gene: 4. Germline lookup yields CDR1 MNHEY and CDR2 SMNVEV (reference sequence). The length of the CDR3 is 14 residues.

The table lists this clone with many counts. The chain is built from TRBV27 and TRBJ1-1, with 8 bases identical to TRBD1. The J segment lost 1 base and the V segment lost 5 bases, leaving 6 bases of the junction unmatched. The CDR3 length is 15 residues. Looked up from germline, CDR1 is MNHEY and CDR2 is SMNVEV (reference sequence). The CDR3 DNA sequence: TGTGCCAGCAGTCCTCGACAGGGGAAGAACACTGAAGCTTTCTTT. Translated: CASSPRQGKNTEAFF.

This clone was detected ten times or more. V is TRBV4-2 and J is TRBJ2-1, with D possibly matching TRBD2 (6 bases). The CDR3 has 15 amino acids. Between the trimmed V and J ends, which lost 2 bases and 6 bases, there was a span of 14 bases. Germline CDR1 reads LGHNA; CDR2 reads YNFKEQ. The CDR3 DNA reads TGTGCCAGCAGCCAAAGGGGCGGGAAGGGCAATGAGCAGTTCTTC. Amino acids: CASSQRGGKGNEQFF.

This clone appeared many times. This rearrangement joins TRBV28 to TRBJ2-1, with a weak D call TRBD2 (7 bases). Per germline, CDR1 MDHEN and CDR2 SYDVKM. The CDR3 spans 14 residues. The ends were cut back, 7 bases at V and 9 bases at J, with 19 bases in the middle. The CDR3 DNA sequence: TGTGCCAGCACGGGGAGGGGGGGCCCCGGTGAGCAGTTCTTC. This encodes CASTGRGGPGEQFF.

This clone appeared many times. This sequence joins TRBV10-1 and TRBJ2-2; 10 nucleotides line up with TRBD2. This CDR3 has 18 residues. CDR1 and CDR2 from the germline V gene are WNHNN and SYGVQD (reference sequence). V lost 4 bases, J lost 4 bases, and 12 bases stayed unmatched. The CDR3: CASSGTSGPPGATGELFF. The CDR3 nucleotides are TGCGCCAGCAGTGGGACTAGCGGACCTCCGGGGGCCACCGGGGAGCTGTTTTTT.

This clone was seen a few times. The chain couples TRBV28 to TRBJ2-5, with 7 bases matching TRBD1. The DNA matches TRBJ2-7 better at its end, which makes the J call doubtful. The CDR3 runs 14 residues. Germline V gene lookup returns CDR1 MDHEN and CDR2 SYDVKM. The CDR3, as DNA: TGTGCCAGCAGCTCGACAGGGAGATCCTACGAGCAGTACTTC. It is translated as CASSSTGRSYEQYF.

This clone came up many times. This chain connects TRBV18 to TRBJ1-2; 8 nucleotides line up with TRBD1. Germline-derived CDR1 and CDR2 are KGHSH and LQKENI. The CDR3 loop spans 14 amino acids. Germline trimming cut 1 base from V and 3 bases from J; bases unmatched to any gene: 1. CDR3 in DNA: TGTGCCAGCTCACCACAACAGGGGGACTATGGCTACACCTTC. Protein sequence: CASSPQQGDYGYTF.

This clone was counted at least ten times. The genes are TRBV7-3 and TRBJ2-3; 7 nucleotides align to TRBD2. Losses at the gene ends were 0 bases for V and 5 bases for J; bases not matched to a gene: 2. The CDR3 has 14 amino acids. Germline V gene data show CDR1 as SGHTA and CDR2 as FQGTGA. The CDR3 spells CASSLTGGVDTQYF. CDR3 DNA sequence: TGTGCCAGCAGCTTAACGGGGGGGGTAGATACGCAGTATTTT.

This clone was observed many times. The rearrangement uses TRBV25-1 and TRBJ1-2; D gene unclear. The CDR3 totals 13 residues. Trimming took 6 bases from V and 3 from J, leaving 11 bases between them. In germline, CDR1 is MGHDK, CDR2 SYGVNS. CDR3 coding DNA: TGTGCCAGCAGAGCAACGCTACACTATGGCTACACCTTC. Its protein is CASRATLHYGYTF.

There are many counts of this clone. The chain has TRBV9 and TRBJ1-3; 7 nucleotides align to TRBD1. Germline CDR1 is SGDLS and CDR2 is YYNGEE. The CDR3 runs to 17 residues. Germline trimming cut 0 bases from V and 0 bases from J; bases unmatched to any gene: 6. CDR3 sequence reads: CASSVEGTVNSGNTIYF. CDR3 nucleotides: TGTGCCAGCAGCGTAGAGGGGACAGTAAACTCTGGAAACACCATATATTTT.

This clone was counted many times. The chain uses TRBV29-1 and TRBJ2-7; 12 bases are a match to TRBD2. V was pared by 0 bases and J by 6 bases, with 6 bases of the junction left unmatched. The V gene's germline CDR1 is SQVTM and CDR2 ANQGSEA. The CDR3 consists of 15 residues. The CDR3 DNA reads TGCAGCGTTGAAGATGGGACTAGCGGGCCTCTCGAGCAGTACTTC. Translated, it gives CSVEDGTSGPLEQYF.

This clone showed up many times. DNA for the CDR3: TGTGCCTGGAGTGCGCGGGCCCACTACGAGCAGTACTTC. Amino acids: CAWSARAHYEQYF. J is TRBJ2-7 and V is TRBV30, with D possibly being TRBD2 (5 bases). From germline, CDR1 is GTSNPN and CDR2 SVGIG (reference sequence). The CDR3 totals 13 residues. Trimming took 1 base from V and 3 from J, leaving 10 bases between them.

There are many counts of this clone. This chain joins TRBV10-1 and TRBJ2-2; D unclear. This CDR3 has 13 amino acids. Germline CDR1 is WNHNN and CDR2 is SYGVQD (reference sequence). Trimming took 6 bases from V and 2 from J, leaving 7 bases between them. The CDR3 reads CASSPFNTGELFF. In nucleotides, the CDR3 is TGCGCCAGCAGCCCCTTTAACACCGGGGAGCTGTTTTTT.

This clone was seen only a few times. The chain joins TRBV11-2 to TRBJ2-5, with a tentative D call TRBD1 (6 bases). The J call is uncertain, as TRBJ2-7 better fits the DNA end. Germline assignment: CDR1 SGHAT and CDR2 FQNNGV. There are 13 residues in the CDR3. In DNA form, the CDR3 reads TGTGCCAGCAGCGGGGGCAGGGTCCACGAGCAGTACTTC. Its translation: CASSGGRVHEQYF.

This clone was found many times. The chain links TRBV7-6 to TRBJ2-5; 9 nucleotides agree with TRBD2. Germline loops: CDR1 SGHVS, CDR2 FNYEAQ. This CDR3 spans 17 amino acids. V trimming: 2 bases; J trimming: 0 bases; junction bases outside the gene matches: 7. The CDR3 nucleotides read TGTGCCAGCAGCTTATCCCCAGCGGGGGGCTACCAAGAGACCCAGTACTTC. This codes for CASSLSPAGGYQETQYF.

This sequence joins TRBV18 and TRBJ2-5; TRBD1 agrees at 9 bases. In germline, CDR1 is KGHSH, CDR2 LQKENI. Trimming cost V 4 bases and J 3 bases; bases outside gene matches: 15. This CDR3 has 18 amino acids. The CDR3 region is CASSQAGTGIPIKETQYF. As DNA, the CDR3 is TGTGCCAGCTCACAAGCCGGGACAGGGATCCCGATCAAAGAGACCCAGTACTTC. The complete variable domain, with remaining parts taken from reference TRBV18 and TRBJ2-5, reads NAGVMQNPRHLVRRRGQEARLRCSPMKGHSHVYWYRQLPEEGLKFMVYLQKENIIDESGMPKERFSAEFPKEGPSILRIQQVVRGDSAAYFCASSQAGTGIPIKETQYFGPGTRLLVL.

The rearrangement joins TRBV4-2 to TRBJ2-3; 7 nucleotides align to TRBD2. Germline CDR1 reads LGHNA; CDR2 reads YNFKEQ. The ends lost 11 bases at V and 0 bases at J; junction bases unmatched: 17. The CDR3 runs to 17 residues. The CDR3 sequence: CAGKSYIAGLSTDTQYF. For the CDR3, the DNA is TGTGCCGGCAAATCCTATATCGCGGGACTAAGCACAGATACGCAGTATTTT.